This is a list of T cell receptor beta chains from one sample in a study of blood T cells in healthy people across ages. TCRdb redid the calling of the 5' RACE reads with MiXCR, one entry per CDR3 protein. The sample has 1.6 million or so distinct CDR3 sequences, almost 35% seen once. Specimen: blood. These receptors came from a woman aged 25 to 39 in good health. The CDR3 runs from the conserved cysteine through the conserved F or W. The D gene is left open where the match is weak. Where a row states a size, it is once, few, many or the class of an expanded clone; other rows omit it.

J gene | V gene | clone size | D gene | CDR3 DNA | CDR3 protein
TRBJ2-1 | TRBV5-1 | NA | TRBD2 | TGCGCCAGCAGCCCAGAACTAGCGGGAAACAATGAGCAGTTCTTC | CASSPELAGNNEQFF
TRBJ1-1 | TRBV29-1 | NA | NA | TGCAGCGTTGAAGGAGGGGACCGCCCAATGAACACTGAAGCTTTCTTT | CSVEGGDRPMNTEAFF
TRBJ1-6 | TRBV4-1 | once | NA | TGCGCCAGCAGCCCCCGGACCCTTGATTCACCCCTCCACTTT | CASSPRTLDSPLHF
TRBJ2-5 | TRBV27 | NA | TRBD1 | TGTGCCAGCAGTTTATCGTCCAGGGGGAAAGAGACCCAGTACTTC | CASSLSSRGKETQYF
TRBJ1-6 | TRBV5-1 | NA | TRBD1 | TGCGCCAGCAGCTCTACAGGGGACAATTCACCCCTCCACTTT | CASSSTGDNSPLHF
TRBJ1-4 | TRBV28 | few | NA | TGTGCCACCCAAGGTCCAGGGGCTAATGAAAAACTGTTTTTT | CATQGPGANEKLFF
TRBJ1-4 | TRBV4-3 | few | TRBD1 | TGCGCCAGCAGCCAAGATCCCCACAGGGGGCTTACTGCTAATGAAAAACTGTTTTTT | CASSQDPHRGLTANEKLFF
TRBJ1-5 | TRBV6-1 | NA | NA | TGTGCCAGCAGTGAACCCGGGTTCAGCAATCAGCCCCAGCATTTT | CASSEPGFSNQPQHF
TRBJ1-2 | TRBV29-1 | NA | NA | TGCAGCGTTGGGACAGAATCTACTGGCTACACCTTC | CSVGTESTGYTF
TRBJ2-1 | TRBV7-3 | many | NA | TGTGCCAGCGCTCCCCACCTCGCCGAATACAATGAGCAGTTCTTC | CASAPHLAEYNEQFF
TRBJ1-1 | TRBV12-3/TRBV12-4 | NA | NA | TGTGCCAGCAGAGTACAGGGCATGAACACTGAAGCTTTCTTT | CASRVQGMNTEAFF
TRBJ2-7 | TRBV20-1 | NA | NA | TGCAGTGCCCGCCCGGCTGCTAAAGCCTACGAGCAGTACTTC | CSARPAAKAYEQYF
TRBJ1-6 | TRBV27 | NA | NA | TGTGCCAGCAGTTCCCTAGGTCAGGGTAATTCACCCCTCCACTTT | CASSSLGQGNSPLHF
TRBJ2-5 | TRBV12-3/TRBV12-4 | few | TRBD2 | TGTGCCAGCAGCCCCCGGACTAGCGGGCCCCCGACTCAAGAGACCCAGTACTTC | CASSPRTSGPPTQETQYF
TRBJ2-7 | TRBV27 | few | NA | TGTGCCAGCAGTCCGTTGGGTGGGACTCCCTACGAGCAGTACTTC | CASSPLGGTPYEQYF
TRBJ2-3 | TRBV7-9 | NA | NA | TGTGCCCGCGGATTAGCGAGAGCTACTAACACAGATACGCAGTATTTT | CARGLARATNTDTQYF
TRBJ2-5 | TRBV28 | NA | TRBD1 | TGTGCCAGCAGTCCCACAGGGGCTCACCTAGAAGAGGCCCAGTACTTC | CASSPTGAHLEEAQYF
TRBJ1-2 | TRBV9 | NA | NA | TGTGCCAGCAGCGTAGAGGCCGCAGCTAACTATGGCTACACCTTC | CASSVEAAANYGYTF
TRBJ2-3 | TRBV7-8 | NA | NA | TGTGCCAGCAGAAAGCGCGGGGTCCCCGGAGATACGCAGTATTTT | CASRKRGVPGDTQYF
TRBJ2-1 | TRBV21-1 | NA | NA | TGTGCCAGCAGCAAAGAGGCGGGAGGGCCGTACAATGAGCAGTTCTTC | CASSKEAGGPYNEQFF
TRBJ2-1 | TRBV5-1 | NA | TRBD1 | TGCGCCAGCAGCGGTGACAGGGGCTCATACAATGAGCAGTTCTTC | CASSGDRGSYNEQFF
TRBJ1-6 | TRBV5-1 | few | NA | TGCGCCAGCAGCTTAAGGTCGGGGGAATACATCGGAAATTCACCCCTCCACTTT | CASSLRSGEYIGNSPLHF
TRBJ1-1 | TRBV12-3/TRBV12-4 | NA | NA | TGTGCCAGCAGTCCATCGAAAGGACGGATCACTGAAGCTTTCTTT | CASSPSKGRITEAFF
TRBJ1-2 | TRBV5-1 | once | TRBD1 | TGCGCCAGCAGCTTTTCCGGGACAGAGGAAGGCTACACCTTC | CASSFSGTEEGYTF
TRBJ2-1 | TRBV6-2/TRBV6-3 | NA | NA | TGTGCCAGCAGTCAACACAATGAGCAGTTCTTC | CASSQHNEQFF
TRBJ2-1 | TRBV5-6 | NA | TRBD2 | TGTGCCAGCAGCTTGAGGTTGGCGGGAGGGCCGCGGAATGAGCAGTTCTTC | CASSLRLAGGPRNEQFF
TRBJ1-2 | TRBV12-3/TRBV12-4 | NA | NA | TGTGCCAGCAGCTCGGACTCCCCTCGAGAGGGCTACACCTTC | CASSSDSPREGYTF
TRBJ1-5 | TRBV20-1 | NA | NA | TGCAGTGCTGCCGTGGTCGAGGGATATAGCAATCAGCCCCAGCATTTT | CSAAVVEGYSNQPQHF
TRBJ2-5 | TRBV11-2 | NA | NA | TGTGCCAGCAGAAGAGGGCTAGGGGGGCGGGATAATGGGCAGTACTTC | CASRRGLGGRDNGQYF
TRBJ2-5 | TRBV25-1 | few | NA | TGTGCCGGGGGACAAGAAGAGACCCAGTACTTC | CAGGQEETQYF
TRBJ1-3 | TRBV5-1 | NA | NA | TGCGCCAGCAGACCCCTTCTAACTGGGAACACCATATATTTT | CASRPLLTGNTIYF
TRBJ2-5 | TRBV11-2 | many | NA | TGTGCCAGCAGCTCAAACGGGGGCCCCTCCCCAGGGACCCAGTACTTC | CASSSNGGPSPGTQYF
TRBJ2-7 | TRBV29-1 | many | TRBD2 | TGCAGCGTTGAAGACCGGACTAGCGGGAGTTCCTACGAGCAGTACTTC | CSVEDRTSGSSYEQYF
TRBJ2-5 | TRBV5-1 | NA | TRBD2 | TGCGCCAGCAGCACCGCGACTAGCGGGGGCCCCCGGGAGACCCAGTACTTC | CASSTATSGGPRETQYF
TRBJ1-3 | TRBV25-1 | NA | TRBD1 | TGTGCCAGCAGTGAGGACAGGTTCGCCTCTGGAAACACCATATATTTT | CASSEDRFASGNTIYF
TRBJ2-1 | TRBV2 | few | NA | TGTGCCAGCAGCCTCTCGACTCTGGGGAATGAGCAGTTCTTC | CASSLSTLGNEQFF
TRBJ2-7 | TRBV11-1 | NA | TRBD2 | TGTGCCAGCACCATAAGGTCTAGCGGGGGGGGAACCTACAATGAGCAGTACTTC | CASTIRSSGGGTYNEQYF
TRBJ2-3 | TRBV20-1 | NA | TRBD2 | TGCAGTGCTAGAGGAAACACAGGACTAGCGGGGGGACGCACAGATACGCAGTATTTT | CSARGNTGLAGGRTDTQYF
TRBJ2-7 | TRBV12-3/TRBV12-4 | many | NA | TGTGCCAGCAGTTTTGCAGTGACCTACGAGCAGTACTTC | CASSFAVTYEQYF
TRBJ2-7 | TRBV20-1 | NA | NA | TGCGGTGCTAGAGATACAGGGCAGCCCCTCCCGCAGTACTTC | CGARDTGQPLPQYF
TRBJ2-3 | TRBV15 | NA | NA | TGTGCCACCAGCAGAGACCGGCGGGACAGCCACACAGATACGCAGTATTTT | CATSRDRRDSHTDTQYF
TRBJ2-2 | TRBV7-6 | NA | TRBD2 | TGTGCCAGCAGCTTAGCGGGACTAGCGAACACCGGGGAGCTGTTTTTT | CASSLAGLANTGELFF
TRBJ1-5 | TRBV4-2 | NA | NA | TGTGCCAGCAGCCAAACCGTGGGGAGCAATCAGCCCCAGCATTTT | CASSQTVGSNQPQHF
TRBJ2-3 | TRBV13 | NA | TRBD2 | TGTGCCAGCAGCTTAGGGGGGACTACGAGCACAGATACGCAGTATTTT | CASSLGGTTSTDTQYF
TRBJ2-7 | TRBV6-5 | few | TRBD1 | TGTGCCAGCAGGGGACAGTCTTGGAAGCAGTACTTC | CASRGQSWKQYF
TRBJ1-2 | TRBV12-3/TRBV12-4 | NA | NA | TGTGTCAGCAGTACCGACGGGCCCTATAGCGGCTACACCTTC | CVSSTDGPYSGYTF
TRBJ1-1 | TRBV7-9 | NA | NA | TGTGCCAGCAGCTTTCTCCAGGGAGTAAGGCCTGAAGCTTTCTTT | CASSFLQGVRPEAFF
TRBJ1-4 | TRBV4-2 | few | NA | TGTGCCAGCAGCCAAGCGGGGCGGAGTGAAAAACTGTTTTTT | CASSQAGRSEKLFF
TRBJ2-2 | TRBV20-1 | NA | NA | TGCAGTGCTGTGTGGCGGGATGGTACCGGGGAGCTGTTTTTT | CSAVWRDGTGELFF
TRBJ2-1 | TRBV5-5 | NA | TRBD2 | TGTGCCAGCAGCCAGGACCCCCGGACTAGCGGGGTATCCAATGAGCAGTTCTTC | CASSQDPRTSGVSNEQFF
TRBJ1-2 | TRBV5-1 | many | NA | TGCGCCAGCAGCTTGGCCGAAGGGCCGCTTCTGAACTATGGCTACACCTTC | CASSLAEGPLLNYGYTF
TRBJ1-4 | TRBV13 | NA | NA | TGTGCCAGCAGCTCAACAGGGATTGACGAAAAACTGTTTTTT | CASSSTGIDEKLFF
TRBJ1-6 | TRBV28 | NA | TRBD1 | TGTGCCAGCAGTTTCCATACAGGGGTCGTTGCTTCACCCCTCCACTTT | CASSFHTGVVASPLHF
TRBJ2-7 | TRBV29-1 | few | NA | TGCAGCGGTGCCTTAAGGGGCTCCTACGAGCAGTACTTC | CSGALRGSYEQYF
TRBJ2-1 | TRBV6-1 | few | NA | TGTGCCAGCACCGAGATGGTAGCCCAGTACAATGAGCAGTTCTTC | CASTEMVAQYNEQFF
TRBJ2-7 | TRBV11-2 | NA | TRBD2 | TGTGCCAGCAGCTCGGGGGGAAAAGGGCTCTTTGACGAGCAGTACTTC | CASSSGGKGLFDEQYF
TRBJ1-4 | TRBV3-1 | NA | TRBD1 | TGTGCCAGCAGCCAAGGGGGGACAGGGGGGAAACTGTTTTTT | CASSQGGTGGKLFF
TRBJ1-6 | TRBV18 | few | NA | TGTGCCAGCTCACCTCAGAATTCACCCCTCCACTTT | CASSPQNSPLHF
TRBJ2-1 | TRBV14 | NA | TRBD1 | TGTGCCAGCAGCCTTCCGGGGTCAGGGGGATACAATGAGCAGTTCTTC | CASSLPGSGGYNEQFF
TRBJ2-7 | TRBV6-5 | NA | TRBD1 | TGTGCCAGCAGTTACTCTAAGGACAGGGTCTCCTACGAGCAGTACTTC | CASSYSKDRVSYEQYF